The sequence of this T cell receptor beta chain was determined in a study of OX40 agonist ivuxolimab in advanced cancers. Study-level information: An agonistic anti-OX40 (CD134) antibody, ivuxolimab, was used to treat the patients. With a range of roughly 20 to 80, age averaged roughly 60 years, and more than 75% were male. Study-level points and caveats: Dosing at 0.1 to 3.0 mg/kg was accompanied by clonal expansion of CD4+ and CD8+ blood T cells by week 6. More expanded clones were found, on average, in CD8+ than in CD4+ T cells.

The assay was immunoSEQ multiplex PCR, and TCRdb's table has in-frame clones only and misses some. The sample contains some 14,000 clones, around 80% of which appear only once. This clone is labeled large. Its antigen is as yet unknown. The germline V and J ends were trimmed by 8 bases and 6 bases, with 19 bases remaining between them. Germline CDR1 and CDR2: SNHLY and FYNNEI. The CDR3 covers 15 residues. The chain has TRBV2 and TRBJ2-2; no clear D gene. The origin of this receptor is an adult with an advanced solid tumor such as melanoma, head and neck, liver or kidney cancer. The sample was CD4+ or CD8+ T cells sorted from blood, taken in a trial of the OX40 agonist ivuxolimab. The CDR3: CASSSPQVSPGELFF. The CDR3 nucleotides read TGTGCCAGCTCGTCCCCCCAGGTCTCCCCCGGGGAGCTGTTTTTT.